This T cell receptor (beta chain) was identified in a study of cytomegalovirus exposure and HLA in healthy donors listed by TCRdb under 2017. About the investigation overall: An earlier analysis of roughly 630 of the donors reported more than 250 Gb of sequence data and more than 90 million unique TCR beta sequences from about 179 million T cells. Donor age, sex, ethnicity and CMV serostatus were collected together with the repertoire data. The study profiled the T cell repertoires of hundreds of subjects by immunosequencing and related them to cytomegalovirus serostatus. All discovery cohort repertoires had been generated on a single sequencing platform. The study combined high-throughput TCR immunosequencing, statistical association of individual TCRs with disease status, and machine learning to predict cytomegalovirus infection status. To decide whether each TCR beta V gene segment behaved as functional or pseudogenic, an earlier analysis of some 600 of the donors relied on high-throughput TCR beta sequencing. HLA typing covered class I and class II loci at four-digit resolution. The later analysis used no new phenotypic data to find candidate immune exposures, relying instead on TCR beta sequences and their occurrence across donors. To study patterns of TCR occurrence, a later analysis re-analyzed previously published TCR beta repertoires from 700 or so donors and added high-resolution HLA genotyping. The study aimed to test whether signatures of past pathogen exposure could be identified by cataloging public T cell receptors. A handful of DR-DQ haplotypes were handled as single units for association and clustering because linkage in the cohort was strong. Of the roughly 410 genotyped donors, 65% to 90% were placed in the genetic ancestry cluster associated with self-reported Caucasian donors. Besides the first cohort of 666 subjects, a separate validation cohort made up of roughly 120 different subjects was used. Among 350 to 400 genotyped donors of the cohort, an average of around 240,000 unique TCR beta nucleotide sequences were sequenced per donor, roughly 20% of them non-productive. The number of donors typed differed by locus, with roughly 629-640 for A, B, C, DRB1 and DQB1, approximately 500 for DQA1, 600 to 610 for DPA1, and some 450 for DPB1. An early release that covered several hundred HLA-typed donors contained around 330 gigabases of sequencing data and 85 million to 100 million unique TCR sequences. In a later genetic analysis, genome-wide SNP genotypes for about 65% of the 666 donors were used, and that subset was treated as a discovery cohort.

The cohort comprised fewer than 750 healthy bone marrow donors. At the time of sampling, all cohort members were nominally healthy, though unrecorded immune exposures were likely present. The donor tested CMV seropositive and was one of the 289 seropositive cohort members. Each donor provided a peripheral blood sample, and peripheral blood mononuclear cells were used for TCR beta sequencing. The Qiagen DNeasy Blood Extraction Kit was used to extract genomic DNA from the blood cell samples. The research as a whole found: Specific HLA alleles were associated with roughly 17,000 TCR beta sequences at a false discovery rate of 0.05 in a later analysis. HLA typing was unavailable for some donors at each locus, so association tests used only the typed subset. Compared with equally common non-associated chains, HLA-associated TCR beta chains in a later analysis were more clonally expanded and had lower generation probabilities. It was suggested by the authors that the approach could potentially be generalized to other disease states and immunological phenotypes. Most TCR sequences were observed very rarely across donors, whereas some public TCRs were present in many individuals. Because counts were too low, roughly 17 rarely observed V segments, including chromosome 9 orphons, were left out of the earlier analysis of a few hundred of the donors. CMV serostatus was the only immune exposure information available for the cohort. In a later analysis, most CMV-associated TCR beta chains were found to appear HLA-restricted, with HLA associations seemingly driven largely by CMV exposure. An association between a missense DCLRE1C variant and V-gene and J-gene trimming of TCR beta chains was found in a later genetic analysis and replicated in an independent cohort. Linkage disequilibrium might explain the correlated functional status among segregating V segments, but an unknown experimental factor could not be excluded. An earlier analysis of some 590 of the donors showed that most TCR beta V segments appeared in productive rearrangements either about 87% or about 30% of the time, which broadly matched IMGT annotations. According to a later analysis, TCR association rates differed among HLA loci, with DRB1 alleles showing the most associated TCRs and HLA-C alleles showing the fewest. A further reported finding was that TCR beta sequences accurately predicted the HLA-A and HLA-B alleles for most subjects in the first cohort. A few of the identified cytomegalovirus-associated TCR beta chains were confirmed in vitro to be specific for cytomegalovirus antigens. Assigning TCR associations to individual alleles was difficult when HLA alleles, especially DR and DQ, strongly co-occurred. A cluster of highly shared sequence variants was judged likely to represent a technical artifact of the sequencing pipeline. Some IMGT-functional V segments, including TRBV6-2 and TRBV6-3, could not be told apart with the 87-base-pair reads, so those segments were excluded. A total of some 180 TCR beta chains were listed by the study as associated with cytomegalovirus. The presence/absence analyses assumed that sequencing depth was roughly uniform across donors, and that assumption may not be true. Only TCR beta chains were sequenced in this cohort, and the absence of alpha or paired-chain data limited detectable features. In a later genetic analysis, fewer N-insertions in productive TCRs were reported among donors in an Asian-associated ancestry cluster than the approximately 710-donor mean. The classifier was reported to diagnose cytomegalovirus status with high specificity and sensitivity in both the original cohort and the validation cohort. According to a later analysis, parvovirus B19, influenza, CMV and Epstein-Barr virus appeared linked to several top co-occurrence clusters.

This clone has just a few counts. What this receptor recognizes is not known. No base-level quality is on record; no much larger clone is a single base apart. Library preparation was by the immunoSEQ multiplex PCR assay. For the multiplex PCR, a mixture combining 60 forward primers for TCR Vbeta segments and 13 reverse primers for TCR Jbeta segments was used. Amplification of the CDR3 region of rearranged TCR beta genes was performed with a multiplex PCR assay on genomic DNA. On the Illumina HiSeq System, the amplified TCR beta libraries were sequenced as 87-base-pair reads. In the paper's pipeline: Across the 670 or so repertoires, a later analysis counted tens of millions of unique TCR beta chains, some 11 million of which were shared by at least two donors. Raw reads were error-corrected and collapsed into unique sequences with a nearest-neighbor algorithm that merged closely related sequences to remove PCR and sequencing errors. V, D and J gene segments were assigned by aligning CDR3 sequences to IMGT reference sequences. For a sequence to be retained, a match of at least six nucleotides was required to both a V gene segment and a J gene segment. Rearrangements were called productive when the CDR3 lacked stop codons and stayed in frame with V and J; all others were non-productive. Following IMGT convention, CDR3 was defined as the stretch from the second conserved V-encoded cysteine to the conserved J-encoded phenylalanine. Sequences without an unambiguous match to a single V gene segment were excluded from the earlier analysis of 450 to 650 of the donors. An earlier analysis of several hundred of the donors called V segments functional above 56.7% productive rearrangements and segregating when the between-donor standard deviation exceeded 5%. A statistical classification framework was developed to diagnose cytomegalovirus status using the catalog of TCR beta chain sequences. A later analysis assigned V and J genes by comparing TCR nucleotide sequences with IMGT/GENE-DB human TR gene sequences. The TCRdist pipeline was used in a later analysis to assign CDR3 sequences and most-parsimonious VDJ recombination scenarios. A later analysis defined each TCR beta chain by its CDR3 amino acid sequence plus V-gene family, and excluded reads lacking a unique V-gene family. As a way to deal with suspected cross-contamination and a sequencing artifact, a later analysis dropped hundreds of nucleotide sequences that were highly shared and had low generation probability. In a later analysis, a clonal expansion index for each public chain was calculated from normalized within-repertoire ranks of inferred template counts. A later analysis computed generation probabilities with a VDJ recombination model fitted to out-of-frame rearrangements, and checked the results against IGoR. Hypergeometric tests were used in a later analysis to score TCR-TCR, TCR-HLA and TCR-CMV co-occurrence, with a repertoire-size bias correction applied to the TCR pairs. False discovery rates were estimated in a later analysis by permuting HLA or CMV assignments 20 times. In a later analysis, co-occurring TCRs were grouped using DBSCAN, and TCRdist sequence similarity was added for clustering within HLA-allele-positive subsets. Repertoires with fewer than 30,000 or more than 120,000 public chains were left out of co-occurrence clustering, as were five repertoires with anomalous nucleotide sharing. In its TCRdb copy, this immuneACCESS table keeps in-frame sequences only and misses some clones. Where compared with another copy, unresolved V genes explain less than half of these, and the others have no known cause. V and J calls and clone size are those listed in that table; D and trimming were worked out from the DNA. For this sample there are about 120,000 clones; around 70% appear just once. Clones ranked in the top ten supply approximately 10% of the sample.

Spanning cysteine to phenylalanine, the CDR3 consists of 14 amino acids. Of the read, only the CDR3 DNA is kept; its 42 bases are in frame from base 1. CDR1 SGHAT and CDR2 FQNNGV were looked up in the germline V gene. Here V drops 5 bases and J drops 8 bases, and the junction holds 10 bases not matched to any gene. This clonotype originated in a woman aged 45-65 years in good health and CMV-seropositive. The sample comprised PBMCs. The rearrangement combines TRBV11-2 with TRBJ1-2; a stretch of 8 junction bases matches TRBD1. The nucleotide sequence reads as follows: TGTGCCAGCAGCCCCGGACAGGGTCCGGAAGGCTACACCTTC. This codes for CASSPGQGPEGYTF.